Each of the 11 T cell receptor beta chains below was sequenced from the same sample in a study of Ad26.COV2.S vaccination and SARS-CoV-2 variants (dated by TCRdb to the early 2020s). Library method: the immunoSEQ multiplex PCR assay. The immuneACCESS repertoire file appears here via TCRdb, limited to in-frame rearrangements. These files lack a portion of the clones; in checked studies, under half of the deficit traces to unresolved V genes, and the cause of the others is not known. Recorded for this sample are around 340,000 clones; about 88% of them occurred a single time. Of the sample, about 11% is held by the ten largest clones. The sample's treatment or condition, from its label and the paper: roughly 19 received Ad26.COV2.S at low or high dose, single or two shots; about 5 received placebo; per-sample allocation not given. Repertoires of vaccine and placebo recipients were sequenced from samples taken on day 63 after the first injection.

The source was peripheral blood, collected in a trial of Ad26.COV2.S vaccine versus placebo. These TCRs come from a person between 18 and 65 years old who received the Ad26.COV2.S COVID-19 vaccine or a placebo.

The gene calls are TRBV7-9 and TRBJ2-7; the D gene could be TRBD1 or TRBD2 (6 bases each). Trimming removed 5 bases from V and 3 bases from J, with 17 bases in between. The CDR3 covers 15 residues. Germline loops: CDR1 SEHNR, CDR2 FQNEAQ (reference sequence). The CDR3 spells CASSPILGGSYEQYF. CDR3 in DNA: TGTGCCAGCAGCCCGATATTGGGGGGCAGCTACGAGCAGTACTTC.

This chain uses TRBV5-6 with TRBJ1-4; D is possibly TRBD1 (5 bases). CDR3 length: 17 amino acids. The V and J ends lost 4 bases and 6 bases respectively, with 22 bases between them. The germline V gene encodes CDR1 SGHDT and CDR2 YYEEEE. The CDR3 DNA reads as TGTGCCAGCAGCCATGAAAGGAAAAGAGGGGATGATGAAAAACTGTTTTTT. As protein: CASSHERKRGDDEKLFF.

J is TRBJ2-1 and V is TRBV4-1; no firm D call. The CDR3 has 14 amino acids. Trimming stripped 0 bases from V and 2 bases from J, with 5 bases between. Germline lookup yields CDR1 MGHRA and CDR2 YSYEKL. The chain's CDR3 is CASSQESPYNEQFF. CDR3 coding DNA: TGCGCCAGCAGCCAAGAATCCCCCTACAATGAGCAGTTCTTC.

The rearrangement uses TRBV7-8 and TRBJ2-3, with D tentatively TRBD1 (5 bases). The CDR3 extends over 14 amino acids. Germline V gene sequence: CDR1 SGHVS, CDR2 FQNEAQ. Trimming took 7 bases from V and 4 from J, leaving 15 bases between them. The CDR3 nucleotides are TGTGCCAGCATCCTTACTATAGGGGCAGATACGCAGTATTTT. This encodes CASILTIGADTQYF.

This chain uses TRBV28 with TRBJ2-5; 8 nucleotides line up with TRBD1. With V trimmed by 3 bases and J by 7 bases, 13 bases remained unmatched. The CDR3 covers 16 residues. CDR1 is MDHEN, CDR2 SYDVKM, per germline. Here the CDR3 DNA reads TGTGCCAGCAGTTTCCGAGGACAGGGCCGCCGGGGGACCCAGTACTTC. Translating it yields CASSFRGQGRRGTQYF.

The J gene is TRBJ2-1, the V gene TRBV5-4, with TRBD1 identical over 12 bases. This CDR3 region has 15 residues. The junction had 5 bases not matched to a gene; V was cut back by 3 bases and J by 7 bases. Per the germline V gene, CDR1 is SGHNT and CDR2 is YYREEE (reference sequence). CDR3 sequence reads: CASSWGQGAGNEQFF. The CDR3 bases are TGTGCCAGCAGCTGGGGACAGGGGGCAGGGAATGAGCAGTTCTTC.

J is TRBJ1-1 and V is TRBV7-6; D unclear. Per the germline V gene, CDR1 is SGHVS and CDR2 is FNYEAQ. The length of the CDR3 is 15 residues. V lost 10 bases and J 3 bases, leaving 21 bases between the germline ends. As DNA, the CDR3 is TGTGCCACCGGACCCCCCCCTATCCGGGACACTGAAGCTTTCTTT. Translating it yields CATGPPPIRDTEAFF.

This chain joins TRBV6-2 or TRBV6-3 and TRBJ1-4; D unresolved. V lost 5 bases and J lost 7, with 14 bases in between. This CDR3 comprises 14 residues. Germline assignment: CDR1 MNHEY and CDR2 SVGEGT. The CDR3 region is CASSPGPKGEKLFF. CDR3 nucleotides: TGTGCCAGCAGTCCGGGCCCCAAAGGTGAAAAACTGTTTTTT.

Concerning this clone itself: Distinct nucleotide sequences in the sample also encode this CDR3. The chain couples TRBV4-1 to TRBJ1-1; D is undetermined. Trimming removed 1 base at V and 2 bases at J, with 2 bases between. The CDR3 is 12 residues long. CDR1 and CDR2 (germline): MGHRA, YSYEKL. DNA of the CDR3: TGCGCCAGCAGCCAAGTAAACACTGAAGCTTTCTTT. Its translation: CASSQVNTEAFF.

This clone was counted once. The gene calls are TRBV11-2 and TRBJ1-4, with D uncertain. CDR3 length: 16 residues. Trimming removed 1 base from V and 7 bases from J, with 16 bases in between. CDR1 SGHAT and CDR2 FQNNGV come from the germline V gene. The CDR3 sequence: CASSLAPTLVSEKLFF. CDR3 DNA sequence: TGTGCCAGCAGCTTAGCCCCGACTCTTGTTAGTGAAAAACTGTTTTTT. Looking up the rest from reference TRBV11-2 and TRBJ1-4 gives the full variable domain: EAGVAQSPRYKIIEKRQSVAFWCNPISGHATLYWYQQILGQGPKLLIQFQNNGVVDDSQLPKDRFSAERLKGVDSTLKIQPAKLEDSAVYLCASSLAPTLVSEKLFFGSGTQLSVL.

This rearrangement joins TRBV10-3 to TRBJ2-7, with 11 bases matching TRBD2. V gave up 5 bases and J gave up 3 bases; unmatched junction bases: 9. CDR3 length: 16 residues. Germline CDR1 and CDR2: ENHRY and SYGVKD. The CDR3 DNA follows: TGTGCCATCAGTCCACCCCCCCTAGCGGGAGGCTACGAGCAGTACTTC. Protein sequence: CAISPPPLAGGYEQYF.